The 14 T cell receptor beta chains listed next were all sequenced from one sample in a study of graft-versus-host responses after intestinal transplantation. Sequenced by immunoSEQ multiplex PCR; TCRdb stores in-frame clones only, minus some. The sample has more than 25,000 clones, 90% to 95% seen once. The sequencing here drew on PBMCs, taken roughly 30 days after intestinal transplant. These receptors were collected from a human patient who received an intestinal transplant, so some T cells may come from the graft donor.

The J gene is TRBJ2-7, the V gene TRBV27, with a tentative D call TRBD2 (5 bases). V lost 3 bases and J lost 7, with 13 bases in between. The length of the CDR3 is 13 residues. Germline loops: CDR1 MNHEY, CDR2 SMNVEV (reference sequence). The CDR3 bases are TGTGCCAGCAGTTTTAGGGTTTCGGGGGAGCAGTACTTC. Translating it yields CASSFRVSGEQYF.

The chain has TRBV5-1 and TRBJ1-1; D unresolved. The germline V gene encodes CDR1 SGHRS and CDR2 YFSETQ. Trimming removed 0 bases from V and 3 bases from J, with 21 bases in between. CDR3 size: 18 residues. CDR3 residues: CASSLAAGDFNLDTEAFF. The CDR3 coding sequence is TGCGCCAGCAGCTTGGCGGCCGGGGATTTCAATTTGGACACTGAAGCTTTCTTT.

V usage is TRBV15 and J usage is TRBJ2-3; TRBD2 matches 10 bases. The CDR3 sequence is 19 residues long. The junction had 11 bases not matched to a gene; V was cut back by 0 bases and J by 2 bases. Germline assignment: CDR1 LNHNV and CDR2 YYDKDF (reference sequence). The CDR3: CATSRDLSSGGPSTDTQYF. CDR3 nucleotide sequence: TGTGCCACCAGCAGAGATCTCTCTAGCGGGGGACCATCCACAGATACGCAGTATTTT. Full variable domain (remainder filled in from reference TRBV15 and TRBJ2-3): DAMVIQNPRYQVTQFGKPVTLSCSQTLNHNVMYWYQQKSSQAPKLLFHYYDKDFNNEADTPDNFQSRRPNTSFCFLDIRSPGLGDTAMYLCATSRDLSSGGPSTDTQYFGPGTRLTVL.

V usage is TRBV6-5 and J usage is TRBJ1-2, with 8 nucleotides matching TRBD1. Per the germline V gene, CDR1 is MNHEY and CDR2 is SVGAGI. This CDR3 contains 14 residues. The V gene end was trimmed by 7 bases and the J gene end by 4 bases; junction bases not matched to a gene: 8. CDR3 nucleotides: TGTGCCAGCAACGGACAGGGAGACCTCTATGGCTACACCTTC. As protein: CASNGQGDLYGYTF.

The rearrangement uses TRBV7-9 and TRBJ2-4, with D perhaps TRBD1 or TRBD2 (5 bases each). The CDR3 has 15 residues. Germline V gene data show CDR1 as SEHNR and CDR2 as FQNEAQ (reference sequence). The V gene lost 5 bases and the J gene lost 0 bases, with 11 bases spanning the gap. This CDR3 reads CASSLPGQAKNIQYF. The CDR3 nucleotides read TGTGCCAGCAGCCTTCCGGGGCAAGCCAAAAACATTCAGTACTTC.

This clone was picked up a small number of times. The rearrangement uses TRBV7-2 and TRBJ1-2; no clear D. The CDR3 sequence is 14 residues long. With 1 base removed from V and 1 base from J, the gap between germline ends came to 7 bases. CDR1 is SGHTA and CDR2 is FQGNSA in the germline V gene. The CDR3 DNA follows: TGTGCCAGCAGCTTAGTTGGCAGTAACTATGGCTACACCTTC. It codes for CASSLVGSNYGYTF.

The chain employs TRBV5-1 and TRBJ1-3, with D possibly matching TRBD1 (5 bases). Germline lookup yields CDR1 SGHRS and CDR2 YFSETQ. Trimming left V 5 bases short and J 0 bases short, with 12 bases between. This CDR3 has 15 amino acids. This chain's CDR3 is CASREDTYSGNTIYF. The DNA of the CDR3 is TGCGCCAGCAGAGAGGACACGTACTCTGGAAACACCATATATTTT.

A single count supports this clone. The V call is TRBV5-1, the J call TRBJ1-1; weak D call: TRBD1 (6 bases). The germline V gene has CDR1 SGHRS and CDR2 YFSETQ. The CDR3 has 18 amino acids. Trimming removed 0 bases from V and 1 base from J, with 19 bases in between. CDR3 in amino acids: CASSLVPGAHGWNTEAFF. The CDR3 coding sequence is TGCGCCAGCAGCTTGGTACCGGGGGCGCATGGGTGGAACACTGAAGCTTTCTTT.

The genes are TRBV9 and TRBJ2-7, with 11 bases fitting TRBD2. Germline V gene lookup returns CDR1 SGDLS and CDR2 YYNGEE. J lost 3 bases, V lost 5 bases, and 4 bases had no gene match. CDR3 length: 14 amino acids. DNA for the CDR3: TGTGCCAGCAGTTCGGGGACTAGCGGCTACGAGCAGTACTTC. Protein: CASSSGTSGYEQYF.

The rearrangement joins TRBV7-2 to TRBJ1-2, with 9 bases that match TRBD1. The CDR3 is made up of 14 amino acids. The trim removed 4 bases at V and 3 bases at J, leaving 3 bases unmatched. CDR1 and CDR2 from the germline V gene are SGHTA and FQGNSA. The CDR3 DNA follows: TGTGCCAGCAGCTACGACAGGGGGTACTATGGCTACACCTTC. Amino acids: CASSYDRGYYGYTF. Full variable domain (rest looked up from reference TRBV7-2 and TRBJ1-2): GAGVSQSPSNKVTEKGKDVELRCDPISGHTALYWYRQSLGQGLEFLIYFQGNSAPDKSGLPSDRFSAERTGGSVSTLTIQRTQQEDSAVYLCASSYDRGYYGYTFGSGTRLTVV.

This chain joins TRBV11-2 and TRBJ2-2; 7 bases match TRBD2. J lost 5 bases, V lost 6 bases, and 0 bases had no gene match. CDR3 length equals 12 residues. Germline V CDR1 and CDR2: SGHAT, FQNNGV. Written as DNA, the CDR3 is TGTGCCAGCAGGCGGGGGACCGGGGAGCTGTTTTTT. This translates into CASRRGTGELFF.

V and J are TRBV7-2 and TRBJ2-7; D ambiguous. The CDR3 loop spans 11 amino acids. Trimming took off 5 bases at V and 2 bases at J, with 4 bases between the two ends. Germline V gene sequence: CDR1 SGHTA, CDR2 FQGNSA. The CDR3 region is CASSGPYEQYF. The CDR3 DNA reads as TGTGCCAGCAGCGGACCCTACGAGCAGTACTTC.

The V gene is TRBV5-1, the J gene TRBJ2-7; 7 nucleotides line up with TRBD2. V shed 5 bases and J 5 bases; nucleotides not matched to a gene: 7. Germline CDR1 and CDR2: SGHRS and YFSETQ. The CDR3 is 13 amino acids. CDR3 sequence (DNA): TGCGCCAGCAGGCCCGAGACTAGCCACGAGCAGTACTTC. Translated: CASRPETSHEQYF. The full variable domain, in which reference TRBV5-1 and TRBJ2-7 provide the parts outside the CDR3, is KAGVTQTPRYLIKTRGQQVTLSCSPISGHRSVSWYQQTPGQGLQFLFEYFSETQRNKGNFPGRFSGRQFSNSRSEMNVSTLELGDSALYLCASRPETSHEQYFGPGTRLTVT.

This sequence joins TRBV9 and TRBJ1-1, with no clear D. The CDR3 has 13 residues. Germline V gives CDR1 SGDLS, CDR2 YYNGEE. The V end was cut by 3 bases, the J end by 7 bases, with 13 bases between. The CDR3 spells CASSEGGKFEAFF. In DNA form, the CDR3 reads TGTGCCAGCAGCGAGGGAGGCAAATTTGAAGCTTTCTTT.